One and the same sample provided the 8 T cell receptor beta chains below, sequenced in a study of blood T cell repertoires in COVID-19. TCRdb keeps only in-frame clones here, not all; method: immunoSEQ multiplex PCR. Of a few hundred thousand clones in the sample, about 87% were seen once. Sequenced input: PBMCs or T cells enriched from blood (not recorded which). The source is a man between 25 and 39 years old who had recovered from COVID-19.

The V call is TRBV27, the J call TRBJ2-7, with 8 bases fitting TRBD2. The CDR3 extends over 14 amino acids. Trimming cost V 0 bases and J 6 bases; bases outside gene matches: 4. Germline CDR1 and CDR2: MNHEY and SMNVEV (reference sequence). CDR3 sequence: CASSLSRTSTEQYF. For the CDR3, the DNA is TGTGCCAGCAGTTTATCGCGGACTAGCACCGAGCAGTACTTC.

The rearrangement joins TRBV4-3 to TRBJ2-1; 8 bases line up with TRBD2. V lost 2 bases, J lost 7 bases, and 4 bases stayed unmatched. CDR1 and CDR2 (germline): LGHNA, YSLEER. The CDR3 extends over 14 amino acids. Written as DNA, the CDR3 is TGCGCCAGCAGCCAAACCGGGACTAGTAATGAGCAGTTCTTC. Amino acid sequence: CASSQTGTSNEQFF.

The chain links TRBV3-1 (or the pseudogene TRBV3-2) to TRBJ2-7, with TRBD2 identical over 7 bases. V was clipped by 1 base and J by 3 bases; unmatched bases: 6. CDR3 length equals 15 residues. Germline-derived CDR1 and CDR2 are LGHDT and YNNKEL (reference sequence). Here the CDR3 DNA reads TGTGCCAGCAGCCAAGCTTGGGAGGGTAACTACGAGCAGTACTTC. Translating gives CASSQAWEGNYEQYF.

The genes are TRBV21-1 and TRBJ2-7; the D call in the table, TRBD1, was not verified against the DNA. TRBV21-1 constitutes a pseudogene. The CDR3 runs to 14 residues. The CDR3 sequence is CARADRGSRYEQYF. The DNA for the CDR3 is TGTGCCAGGGCTGACAGGGGCTCTAGGTACGAGCAGTACTTC.

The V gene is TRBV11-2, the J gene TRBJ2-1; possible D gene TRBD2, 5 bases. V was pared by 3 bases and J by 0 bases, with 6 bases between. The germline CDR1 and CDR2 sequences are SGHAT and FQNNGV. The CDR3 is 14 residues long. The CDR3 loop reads CASSFGSSYNEQFF. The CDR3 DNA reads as TGTGCCAGCAGCTTTGGGAGCTCCTACAATGAGCAGTTCTTC.

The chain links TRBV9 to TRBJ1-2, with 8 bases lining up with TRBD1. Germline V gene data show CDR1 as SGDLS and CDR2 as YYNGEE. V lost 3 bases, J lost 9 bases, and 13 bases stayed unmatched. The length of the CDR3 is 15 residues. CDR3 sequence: CASSDRQGSAPRYTF. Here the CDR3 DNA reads TGTGCCAGCAGCGACCGACAGGGGTCGGCGCCGCGCTACACCTTC. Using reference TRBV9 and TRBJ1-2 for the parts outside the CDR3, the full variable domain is DSGVTQTPKHLITATGQRVTLRCSPRSGDLSVYWYQQSLDQGLQFLIQYYNGEERAKGNILERFSAQQFPDLHSELNLSSLELGDSALYFCASSDRQGSAPRYTFGSGTRLTVV.

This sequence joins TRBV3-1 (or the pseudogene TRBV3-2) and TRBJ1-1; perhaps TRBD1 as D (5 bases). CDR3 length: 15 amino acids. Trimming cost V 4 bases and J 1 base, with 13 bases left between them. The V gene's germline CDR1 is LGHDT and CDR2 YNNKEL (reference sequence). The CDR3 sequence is CASSPILDRNTEAFF. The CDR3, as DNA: TGTGCCAGCAGCCCAATCCTAGACAGGAACACTGAAGCTTTCTTT.

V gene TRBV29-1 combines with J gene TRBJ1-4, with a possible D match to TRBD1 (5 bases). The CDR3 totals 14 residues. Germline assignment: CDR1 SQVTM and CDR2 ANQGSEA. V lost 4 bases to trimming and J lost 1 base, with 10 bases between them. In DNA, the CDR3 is TGCAGCGTTGTAGGGGCTGGAACTAATGAAAAACTGTTTTTT. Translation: CSVVGAGTNEKLFF.